The clone carrying this TCR beta chain appeared a single time. The bulk TCR libraries were made with methods described before and with listed TCR primers. TCRdb itself ran the PCR reads through MiXCR, one entry per CDR3 protein. The sample lists approximately 40,000 distinct CDR3 sequences, roughly 22% occurring once. The CDR3 totals 15 residues. Trimming stripped 4 bases from V and 0 bases from J, with 9 bases between. The germline CDR1 and CDR2 sequences are LNHDA and SQIVND (reference sequence). This entry belongs to a study of molecular identifiers for immune sequencing clone quantification. Study context: Replicate RNA from 20,000 or 100,000 naive CD8 T cells formed five aliquots; four were sequenced.

The clonotype was recovered from a human donor in good health. Some libraries in this study had Jurkat cell RNA spiked in. The rearrangement joins TRBV19 to TRBJ1-4; D is ambiguous. The sequenced sample was naive CD8+ T cells from blood, with Jurkat cell RNA spiked in. The subset is: FACS-sorted CD8+CD4-CCR7+CD45RA+ naive T cells. The DNA for the CDR3 is TGTGCCAGTAGTACACGGACGGCAACTAATGAAAAACTGTTTTTT. Protein: CASSTRTATNEKLFF.